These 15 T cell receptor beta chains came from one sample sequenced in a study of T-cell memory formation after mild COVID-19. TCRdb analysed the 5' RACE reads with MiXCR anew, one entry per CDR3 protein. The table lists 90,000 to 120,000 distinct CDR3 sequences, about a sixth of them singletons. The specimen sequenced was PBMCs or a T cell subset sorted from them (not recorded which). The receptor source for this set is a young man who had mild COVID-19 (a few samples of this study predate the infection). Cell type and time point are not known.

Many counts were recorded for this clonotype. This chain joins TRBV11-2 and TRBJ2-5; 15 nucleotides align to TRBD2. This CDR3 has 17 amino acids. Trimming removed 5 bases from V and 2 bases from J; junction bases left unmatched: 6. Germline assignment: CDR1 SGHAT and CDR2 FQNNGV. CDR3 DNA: TGTGCCAGCAGCCCTGGGACTAGCGGGGGGTTACAAGAGACCCAGTACTTC. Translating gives CASSPGTSGGLQETQYF. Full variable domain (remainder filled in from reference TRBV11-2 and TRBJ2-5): EAGVAQSPRYKIIEKRQSVAFWCNPISGHATLYWYQQILGQGPKLLIQFQNNGVVDDSQLPKDRFSAERLKGVDSTLKIQPAKLEDSAVYLCASSPGTSGGLQETQYFGPGTRLLVL.

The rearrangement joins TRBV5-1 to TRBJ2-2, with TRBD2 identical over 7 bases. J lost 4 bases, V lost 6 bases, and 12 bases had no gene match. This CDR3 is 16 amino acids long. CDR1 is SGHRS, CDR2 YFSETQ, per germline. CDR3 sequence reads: CASTLMGGITTGELFF. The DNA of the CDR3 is TGCGCCAGCACCCTCATGGGAGGGATCACCACCGGGGAGCTGTTTTTT.

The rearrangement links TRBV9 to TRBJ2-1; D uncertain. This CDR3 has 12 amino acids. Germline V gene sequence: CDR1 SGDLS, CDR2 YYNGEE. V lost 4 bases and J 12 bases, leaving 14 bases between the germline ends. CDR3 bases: TGTGCCAGCAGCCCGCCTTCCCCTGTGCAGTTCTTC. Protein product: CASSPPSPVQFF.

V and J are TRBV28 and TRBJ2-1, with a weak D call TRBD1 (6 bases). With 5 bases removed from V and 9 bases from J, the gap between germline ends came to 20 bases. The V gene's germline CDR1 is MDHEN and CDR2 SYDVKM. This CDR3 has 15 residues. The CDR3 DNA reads TGTGCCAGCAGTCCACCGCAACAGGGCTGGGGTGAGCAGTTCTTC. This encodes CASSPPQQGWGEQFF.

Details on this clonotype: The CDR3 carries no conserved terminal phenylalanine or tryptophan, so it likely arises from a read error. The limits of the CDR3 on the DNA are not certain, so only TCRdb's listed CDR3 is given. The CDR3 reads CASSLTPYRTNQLELL. The chain combines TRBV7-3 with TRBJ1-2; the D segment call TRBD1 is taken from the table without a DNA check. From germline, CDR1 is SGHTA and CDR2 FQGTGA. 16 amino acids form the CDR3, both terminal residues included.

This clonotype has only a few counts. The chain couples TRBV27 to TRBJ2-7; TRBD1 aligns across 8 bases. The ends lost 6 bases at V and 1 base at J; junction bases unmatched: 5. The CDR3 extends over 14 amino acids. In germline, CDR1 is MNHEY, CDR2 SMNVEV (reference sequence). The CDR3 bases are TGTGCCAGCAGAAGGGACAGGACTTCCTACGAGCAGTACTTC. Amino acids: CASRRDRTSYEQYF.

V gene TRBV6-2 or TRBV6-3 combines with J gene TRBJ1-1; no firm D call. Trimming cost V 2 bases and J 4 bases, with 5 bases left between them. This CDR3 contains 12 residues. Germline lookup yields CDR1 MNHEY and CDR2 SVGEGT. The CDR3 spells CASSYVGTEAFF. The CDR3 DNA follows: TGTGCCAGCAGTTACGTGGGCACTGAAGCTTTCTTT.

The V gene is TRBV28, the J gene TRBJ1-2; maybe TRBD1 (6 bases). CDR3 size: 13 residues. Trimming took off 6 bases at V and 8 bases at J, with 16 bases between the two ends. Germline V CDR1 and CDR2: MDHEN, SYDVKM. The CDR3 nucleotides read TGTGCCAGCAGCCTCCGGGACAAACGAGGCTACACCTTC. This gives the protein CASSLRDKRGYTF.

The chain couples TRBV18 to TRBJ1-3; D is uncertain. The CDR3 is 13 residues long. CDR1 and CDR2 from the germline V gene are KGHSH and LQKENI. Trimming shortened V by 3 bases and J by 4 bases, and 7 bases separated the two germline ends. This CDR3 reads CASSPSEGNTIYF. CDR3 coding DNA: TGTGCCAGCTCACCGAGTGAGGGAAACACCATATATTTT.

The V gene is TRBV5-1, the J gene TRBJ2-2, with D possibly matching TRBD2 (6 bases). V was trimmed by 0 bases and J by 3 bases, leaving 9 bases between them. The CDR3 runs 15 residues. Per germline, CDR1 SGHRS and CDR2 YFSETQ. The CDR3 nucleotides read TGCGCCAGCAGCTTGGGACTAGTTCACACCGGGGAGCTGTTTTTT. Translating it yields CASSLGLVHTGELFF.

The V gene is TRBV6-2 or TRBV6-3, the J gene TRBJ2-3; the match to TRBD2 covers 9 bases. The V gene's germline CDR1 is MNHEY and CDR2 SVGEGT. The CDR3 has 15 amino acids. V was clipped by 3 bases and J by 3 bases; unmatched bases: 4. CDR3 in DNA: TGTGCCAGCAGTTATGCGGGGGGGATGACAGATACGCAGTATTTT. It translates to CASSYAGGMTDTQYF.

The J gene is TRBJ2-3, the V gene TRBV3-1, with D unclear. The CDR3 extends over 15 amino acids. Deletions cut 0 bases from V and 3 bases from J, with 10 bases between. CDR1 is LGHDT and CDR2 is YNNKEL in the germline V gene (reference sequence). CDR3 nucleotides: TGTGCCAGCAGCCAAGAACTCGGGCGGACAGATACGCAGTATTTT. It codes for CASSQELGRTDTQYF.

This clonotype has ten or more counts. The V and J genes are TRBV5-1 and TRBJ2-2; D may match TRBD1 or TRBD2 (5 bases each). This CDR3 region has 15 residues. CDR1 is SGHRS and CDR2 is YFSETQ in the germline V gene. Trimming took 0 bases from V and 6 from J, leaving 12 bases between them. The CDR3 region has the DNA TGCGCCAGCAGCTTGGCGGGACCCAAATCCGGGGAGCTGTTTTTT. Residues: CASSLAGPKSGELFF.

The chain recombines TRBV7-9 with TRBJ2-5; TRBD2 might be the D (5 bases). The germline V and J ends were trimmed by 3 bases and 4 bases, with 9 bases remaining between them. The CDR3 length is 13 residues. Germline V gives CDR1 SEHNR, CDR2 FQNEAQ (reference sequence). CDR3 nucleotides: TGTGCCAGCAGCTTCTCACGGGGAGAGACCCAGTACTTC. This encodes CASSFSRGETQYF.

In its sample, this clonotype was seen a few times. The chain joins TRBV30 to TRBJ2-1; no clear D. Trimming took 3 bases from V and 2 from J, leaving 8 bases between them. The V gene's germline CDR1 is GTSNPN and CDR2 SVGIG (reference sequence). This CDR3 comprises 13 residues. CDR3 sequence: CAWSGSTYNEQFF. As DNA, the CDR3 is TGTGCCTGGAGCGGTAGTACCTACAATGAGCAGTTCTTC.